The next 4 T cell receptor beta chains were all read from a single sample in a study of tumor-infiltrating lymphocytes in localized non-small cell lung cancer. Data came from immunoSEQ multiplex PCR; TCRdb stores just in-frame clones and leaves some out. In the table there are approximately 13,000 clones, around 74% of which are singletons. The sequencing sample was made of lung tumor tissue. These receptors came from a human donor with non-small cell lung cancer.

This clone was found a few times. The gene calls are TRBV28 and TRBJ2-7; D unresolved. The germline V gene has CDR1 MDHEN and CDR2 SYDVKM. Trimming left V 5 bases short and J 0 bases short, with 8 bases between. The CDR3 length is 13 residues. CDR3 bases: TGTGCCAGCAGTGTACAAAGCTCCTACGAGCAGTACTTC. Protein sequence: CASSVQSSYEQYF.

The gene calls are TRBV5-6 and TRBJ1-2; 7 bases map to TRBD1. CDR1 is SGHDT, CDR2 YYEEEE, per germline. Trimming removed 0 bases from V and 4 bases from J; junction bases left unmatched: 9. This CDR3 has 16 amino acids. The CDR3 here is CASSLGQGNLFYGYTF. For the CDR3, the DNA is TGTGCCAGCAGCTTGGGACAGGGAAACCTCTTCTATGGCTACACCTTC. Supplemented by reference TRBV5-6 and TRBJ1-2, the full variable domain reads DAGVTQSPTHLIKTRGQQVTLRCSPKSGHDTVSWYQQALGQGPQFIFQYYEEEERQRGNFPDRFSGHQFPNYSSELNVNALLLGDSALYLCASSLGQGNLFYGYTFGSGTRLTVV.

J is TRBJ1-2 and V is TRBV5-4, with D maybe TRBD1 (6 bases). Trimming cost V 1 base and J 1 base, with 14 bases left between them. Germline CDR1 is SGHNT and CDR2 is YYREEE (reference sequence). This CDR3 is 16 amino acids long. The CDR3 is CASSLFSGVSNYGYTF. The CDR3 DNA reads as TGTGCCAGCAGCTTGTTTTCAGGGGTTAGTAACTATGGCTACACCTTC.

This chain connects TRBV11-2 to TRBJ1-2; no clear D. Trimming cost V 1 base and J 8 bases, with 8 bases left between them. Germline CDR1 is SGHAT and CDR2 is FQNNGV. The CDR3 has 12 amino acids. DNA for the CDR3: TGTGCCAGCAGCTTAGGGGGTTACGGCTACACCTTC. Protein product: CASSLGGYGYTF.